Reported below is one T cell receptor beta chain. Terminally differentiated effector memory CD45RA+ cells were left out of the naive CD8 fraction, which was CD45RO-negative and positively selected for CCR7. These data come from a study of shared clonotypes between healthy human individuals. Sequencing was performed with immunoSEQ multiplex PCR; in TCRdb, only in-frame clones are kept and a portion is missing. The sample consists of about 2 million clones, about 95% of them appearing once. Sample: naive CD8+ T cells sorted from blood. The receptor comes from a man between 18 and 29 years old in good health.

CDR3 DNA sequence: TGTGCCAGCAGCTTAGCACAGGGACTGAACACTGAAGCTTTCTTT. Translation: CASSLAQGLNTEAFF. The genes are TRBV13 and TRBJ1-1, with a possible D match to TRBD1 (6 bases). The CDR3 is made up of 15 amino acids. V was clipped by 1 base and J by 0 bases, with 9 bases between them. CDR1 is PRHDT, CDR2 FYEKMQ, per germline (reference sequence).